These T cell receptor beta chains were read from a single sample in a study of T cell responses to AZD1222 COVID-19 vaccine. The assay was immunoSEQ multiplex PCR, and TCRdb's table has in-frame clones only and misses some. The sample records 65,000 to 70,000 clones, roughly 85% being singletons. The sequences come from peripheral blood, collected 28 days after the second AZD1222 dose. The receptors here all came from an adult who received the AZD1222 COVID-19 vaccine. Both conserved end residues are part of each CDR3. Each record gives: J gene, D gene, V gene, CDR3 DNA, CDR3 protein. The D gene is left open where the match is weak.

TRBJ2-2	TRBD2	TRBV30	TGTGCCTGCACTAGCGGGGGGCCCACGAACACCGGGGAGCTGTTTTTT	CACTSGGPTNTGELFF
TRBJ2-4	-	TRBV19	TGTGCCAGTAGCCGCGGGACAGCGAGGCGAGCCAAAAACATTCAGTACTTC	CASSRGTARRAKNIQYF
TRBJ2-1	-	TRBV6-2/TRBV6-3	TGTGCCAGCAGTTACCGGGGAGATGAGCAGTTCTTC	CASSYRGDEQFF
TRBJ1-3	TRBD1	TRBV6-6	TGTGCCAGCAGACCGACAGGGGAGGGAAACACCATATATTTT	CASRPTGEGNTIYF
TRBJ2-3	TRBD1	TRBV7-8	TGTGCCAGCAGCGTACTAGGGACAGCTAGCACAGATACGCAGTATTTT	CASSVLGTASTDTQYF